This passage covers 5 T cell receptor beta chains from one sample sequenced in a study of blood T cell repertoires in COVID-19. Some clones are missing from TCRdb's copy, which holds only in-frame ones; the method was immunoSEQ multiplex PCR. Of 200,000 to 250,000 clones listed, 70% to 90% were seen once; the top ten hold approximately 10%. Specimen: peripheral blood. Receptors originate from a woman between 50 and 59 years old with COVID-19, enrolled during active disease.

The CDR3 is CASRPDRSNSPLHF. Written as DNA, the CDR3 is TGTGCCAGTAGACCCGACAGAAGCAATTCACCCCTCCACTTT. This chain uses TRBV19 with TRBJ1-6, with D tentatively TRBD1 (5 bases). The CDR3 length is 14 residues. In germline, CDR1 is LNHDA, CDR2 SQIVND (reference sequence). V dropped 6 bases and J dropped 7 bases, with 13 bases sitting between them.

J is TRBJ1-6 and V is TRBV4-2; 10 bases agree with TRBD1. The CDR3 sequence is 16 residues long. V was pared by 1 base and J by 7 bases, with 4 bases of the junction left unmatched. Per germline, CDR1 LGHNA and CDR2 YNFKEQ. Here the CDR3 reads CASSQGGGQGNSPLHF. CDR3 sequence (DNA): TGTGCCAGCAGCCAAGGTGGGGGACAGGGGAATTCACCCCTCCACTTT.

This rearrangement joins TRBV12-5 to TRBJ2-2; weak D call: TRBD2 (6 bases). V lost 5 bases and J lost 8, with 15 bases in between. The CDR3 loop spans 14 amino acids. Germline V gene sequence: CDR1 LGHNT, CDR2 FRNRAP. CDR3 DNA sequence: TGTGCTAGTGGTCCCCGCAGGGACTCTGGGGAGCTGTTTTTT. It codes for CASGPRRDSGELFF. Looking up the rest from reference TRBV12-5 and TRBJ2-2 gives the full variable domain: DARVTQTPRHKVTEMGQEVTMRCQPILGHNTVFWYRQTMMQGLELLAYFRNRAPLDDSGMPKDRFSAEMPDATLATLKIQPSEPRDSAVYFCASGPRRDSGELFFGEGSRLTVL.

The rearrangement links TRBV5-4 to TRBJ1-2; D uncertain. CDR3 length: 14 amino acids. V lost 4 bases, J lost 10 bases, and 20 bases lay in between. The germline V gene encodes CDR1 SGHNT and CDR2 YYREEE (reference sequence). CDR3: CASSSTKTIGDYTF. CDR3 sequence (DNA): TGTGCCAGCAGCAGCACAAAAACTATAGGTGACTACACCTTC.

The chain has TRBV18 and TRBJ1-5, with D possibly being TRBD1 (6 bases). V shed 0 bases and J shed 3 bases, with 9 bases lying between them. The CDR3 contains 15 residues. Germline CDR1 KGHSH, CDR2 LQKENI. The CDR3 DNA sequence: TGTGCCAGCTCACCACCGGACAGAGCCAATCAGCCCCAGCATTTT. Residues: CASSPPDRANQPQHF. Variable domain in full (rest from reference TRBV18 and TRBJ1-5): NAGVMQNPRHLVRRRGQEARLRCSPMKGHSHVYWYRQLPEEGLKFMVYLQKENIIDESGMPKERFSAEFPKEGPSILRIQQVVRGDSAAYFCASSPPDRANQPQHFGDGTRLSIL.